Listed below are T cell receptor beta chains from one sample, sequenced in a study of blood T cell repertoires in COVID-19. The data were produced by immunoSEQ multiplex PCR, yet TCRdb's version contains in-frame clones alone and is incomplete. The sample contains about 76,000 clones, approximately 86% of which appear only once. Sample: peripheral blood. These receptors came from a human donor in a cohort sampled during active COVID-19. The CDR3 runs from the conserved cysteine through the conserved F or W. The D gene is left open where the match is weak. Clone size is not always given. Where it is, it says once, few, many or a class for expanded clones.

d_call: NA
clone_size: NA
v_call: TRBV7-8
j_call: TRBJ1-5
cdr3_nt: TGTGCCAGCAGCTTAAGTCGAGGGTCCCAGCATTTT
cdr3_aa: CASSLSRGSQHF

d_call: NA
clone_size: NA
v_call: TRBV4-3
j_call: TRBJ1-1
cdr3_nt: TGCGCCAGCAGCCAAGATCGTGGCATGAACACTGAAGCTTTCTTT
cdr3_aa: CASSQDRGMNTEAFF

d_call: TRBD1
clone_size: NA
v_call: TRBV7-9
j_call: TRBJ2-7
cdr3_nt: TGTGCCAGCAGCCCGCGGACAGGCCTCGCTCTCGAGCAGTACTTC
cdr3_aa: CASSPRTGLALEQYF

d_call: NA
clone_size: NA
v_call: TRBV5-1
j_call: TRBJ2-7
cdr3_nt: TGCGCCAGCAGCCCCCCGGCCTACGAGCAGTACTTC
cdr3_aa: CASSPPAYEQYF

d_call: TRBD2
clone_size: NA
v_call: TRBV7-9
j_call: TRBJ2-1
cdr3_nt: TGTGCCAGCAGCTTAATCGGGACTAGCGGCAATGAGCAGTTCTTC
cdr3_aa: CASSLIGTSGNEQFF

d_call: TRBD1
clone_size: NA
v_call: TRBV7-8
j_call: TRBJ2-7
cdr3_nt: TGTGCCAGCAGCCTCCCCCGGGACAGGGGGTACGAGCAGTACTTC
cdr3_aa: CASSLPRDRGYEQYF

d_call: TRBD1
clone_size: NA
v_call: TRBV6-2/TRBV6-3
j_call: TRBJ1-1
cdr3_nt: TGTGCCAGCAGTTACCGACAGGGGAACACTGAAGCTTTCTTT
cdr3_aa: CASSYRQGNTEAFF

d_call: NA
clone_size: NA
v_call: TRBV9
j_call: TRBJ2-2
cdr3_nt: TGTGCCAGCAGCGTGGGGGGACCAGCGAACACCGGGGAGCTGTTTTTT
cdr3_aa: CASSVGGPANTGELFF

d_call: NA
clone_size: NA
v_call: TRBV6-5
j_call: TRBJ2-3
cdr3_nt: TGTGCCAGCACCCTTGGACAGACTAGCACAGATACGCAGTATTTT
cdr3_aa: CASTLGQTSTDTQYF

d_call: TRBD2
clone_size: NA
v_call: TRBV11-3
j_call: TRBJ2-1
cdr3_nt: TGTGCCAGCAGCTTGAGGCTAGCGGGACCTGAGCAGTTCTTC
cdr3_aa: CASSLRLAGPEQFF

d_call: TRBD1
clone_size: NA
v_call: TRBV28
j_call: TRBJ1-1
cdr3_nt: TGTGCCAGCAGCTGGACAGGGCGGACTGAAGCTTTCTTT
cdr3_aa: CASSWTGRTEAFF

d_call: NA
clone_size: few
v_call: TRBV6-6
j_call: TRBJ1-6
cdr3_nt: TGTGCCAGCAGACCCTACTATAATTCACCCCTCCACTTT
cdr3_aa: CASRPYYNSPLHF

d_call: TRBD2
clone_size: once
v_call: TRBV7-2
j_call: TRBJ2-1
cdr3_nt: TGTGCCAGCAGCACAGGCGGACTAGCGGGAGGAGAGCAGTTCTTC
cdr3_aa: CASSTGGLAGGEQFF

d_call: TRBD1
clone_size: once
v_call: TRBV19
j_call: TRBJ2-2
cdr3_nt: TGTGCCAGTAGTATGTCACCGGGACAGGGGGGTTCCGGGGAGCTGTTTTTT
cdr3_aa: CASSMSPGQGGSGELFF

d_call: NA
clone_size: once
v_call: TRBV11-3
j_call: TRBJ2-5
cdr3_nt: TGTGCCAGCAGCTTAGGGGCAGGGTCGTACCAAGAGACCCAGTACTTC
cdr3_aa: CASSLGAGSYQETQYF